This TCR beta chain was recovered during a study of blood T cell repertoires in COVID-19. Germline-derived CDR1 and CDR2 are LGHNA and YNFKEQ. This CDR3 is 14 amino acids long. The germline V and J ends were trimmed by 7 bases and 11 bases, with 23 bases remaining between them. In the original workflow: Reference gene primer amplification yielded estimated nucleated cell counts. Generated by immunoSEQ multiplex PCR, the TCRdb table keeps only in-frame clones and is missing some. V, J and clone size were drawn from that table, and D and trimming were deduced from the DNA. The data hold about 360,000 clones, with 83% observed a single time.

Material for sequencing was peripheral blood. The gene calls are TRBV4-2 and TRBJ1-2; weak D call: TRBD1 (6 bases). The sequence was obtained from a man aged 25 to 40 with active or convalescent COVID-19. CDR3 DNA: TGTGCCAGCACCCCAGGTCTAACAGGGAAGTGGTACACCTTC. It codes for CASTPGLTGKWYTF.